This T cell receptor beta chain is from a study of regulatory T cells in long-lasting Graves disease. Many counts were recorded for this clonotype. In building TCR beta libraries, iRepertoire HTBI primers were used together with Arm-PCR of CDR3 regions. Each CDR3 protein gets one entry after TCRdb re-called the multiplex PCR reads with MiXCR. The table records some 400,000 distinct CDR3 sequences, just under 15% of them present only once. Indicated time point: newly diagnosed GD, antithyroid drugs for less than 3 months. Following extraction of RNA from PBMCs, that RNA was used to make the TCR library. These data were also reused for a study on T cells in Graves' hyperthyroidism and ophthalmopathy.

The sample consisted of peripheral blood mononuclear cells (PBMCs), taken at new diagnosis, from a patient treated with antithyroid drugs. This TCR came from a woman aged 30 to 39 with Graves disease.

The CDR3, as DNA: TGTGCCACCAAATTGCACGTCCTCGTTCCCTACAATGAGCAGTTCTTC. This sequence encodes CATKLHVLVPYNEQFF. This chain connects TRBV6-1 to TRBJ2-1, with D uncertain. The length of the CDR3 is 16 residues. Germline V gene data show CDR1 as MNHNS and CDR2 as SASEGT. The ends were cut back, 10 bases at V and 2 bases at J, with 21 bases in the middle.